This T cell receptor beta chain is from a study of post-analysis software for immune sequencing data. As for this clonotype: Its antigen is not known.

Unique molecular identifiers were present in the TCR beta cDNA libraries. TCRdb processed the PCR reads anew with MiXCR; each CDR3 protein has one entry. The table includes 160,000 or so distinct CDR3 sequences, roughly 35% detected once. Study results and limitations: Four or five TRBV segments occurring more often in patients than controls included TRBV5-6, TRBV5-1 and TRBV20-1. F measure clustering grouped samples strongly by preparation batch.

Germline lookup yields CDR1 SGHRS and CDR2 YFSETQ. This CDR3 spans 22 amino acids. Sequenced material: blood, taken after autologous hematopoietic stem cell transplantation. The chain links TRBV5-1 to TRBJ2-7; the match to TRBD2 covers 11 bases. Gene TRBJ2-5 matches the end of the DNA better, so the J call may be wrong. This sequence was found in a girl aged 10 to 17 with multiple sclerosis. This CDR3 reads CASSFPGASGRLGQGLSETQYF. Here the CDR3 DNA reads TGCGCCAGCAGCTTCCCCGGGGCTAGCGGGAGGTTGGGACAGGGTTTATCGGAGACCCAGTACTTC.